Sequencing of this T cell receptor (beta chain) was carried out in a study of blood T cell repertoires in COVID-19. Study processing details: Nucleated cell counts were estimated from reference gene primer amplification. The data were produced by immunoSEQ multiplex PCR, yet TCRdb's version contains in-frame clones alone and is incomplete. That table supplies the V and J calls and clone size; D and trimming were determined from the DNA. Of a few hundred thousand clones in the sample, approximately 84% were seen once. Trimming cost V 6 bases and J 4 bases; bases outside gene matches: 8. The germline V gene has CDR1 LNHDA and CDR2 SQIVND (reference sequence). The CDR3 totals 15 residues.

Sequencing input: peripheral blood. The TCR comes from a person between 65 and 79 years old with COVID-19, enrolled during active disease. The chain uses TRBV19 and TRBJ2-3; TRBD1 agrees at 9 bases. The CDR3 DNA reads TGTGCCAGTAGGGAGAAAGGACAGGGGTCAGATACGCAGTATTTT. This sequence encodes CASREKGQGSDTQYF.